This record covers a single T cell receptor beta chain. Its binding antigen is unknown. The CDR3 is cut off 3 residues early in the read; its end comes from the germline J gene. Sequences DFQATT (CDR1) and SNEGSKA (CDR2) are obtained from the germline V gene (reference sequence). Deletion took 0 bases off V and 2 bases off J, with a span of 10 bases between the germline ends. Measured from the cysteine to the phenylalanine, the CDR3 is 14 residues long. The DNA has 33 bases, all within the CDR3, and is read from base 1. TCR beta CDR3 regions were amplified by multiplex PCR from an average of roughly 1,200 ng genomic DNA per sample using the immunoSEQ assay. Primer bias was corrected in the assay by using a complete synthetic TCR repertoire to establish an amplification baseline. The amplicons were sequenced using the Illumina platform. The authors' analysis ran thus. Sequence errors were corrected by clustering with frequency ratios and a modified nearest-neighbor algorithm, and the sequences were then analyzed in the immunoSEQ Analyzer using IMGT gene definitions. At each rarefaction depth, TCR richness and evenness were averaged across 20 rarefaction repeats, and samples with fewer sequences than that depth were excluded. Wilcoxon rank sum tests with FDR correction were used to compare relative abundances of V, D and J genes between the groups. Blinded duplicates gave an intraclass correlation of 95.6% for TCR richness and an average of roughly 76% across 70 or so gene segments. TCRdb obtained this table from immuneACCESS and retained in-frame rearrangements with V and J assigned. These tables miss some clones; where compared with another copy, unresolved V genes account for less than half of the shortfall, and the remainder is unexplained. Clone size and the V and J calls come from that table; the DNA yielded D and trimming. This sample's table lists under 40,000 clones. The top ten clones comprise roughly 3.4% of the sample.

This entry belongs to a study of T cells in women clearing cervical HPV infection (dated by TCRdb to the late 2010s). For the study in its entirety: Cases were about two dozen women with histologically confirmed HPV16-related CIN3 or worse, including 2 invasive cancers. The 20 to 30 controls were women who cleared a single incident HPV16 infection within 12 months without developing precancer or cancer. Blood from cases was collected at the visit where the lesion was first found, while blood from controls was collected once the infection could no longer be detected. For cases, the median interval between lesion detection and blood sampling was around 140 days, with an interquartile range of about 80 to 210 days. Since HLA typing was available for only a few women, HLA type could not be ruled out as a confounder. An exploratory proof-of-principle case-control study, nested within the Guanacaste HPV Natural History Study in Costa Rica, was conducted to compare TCR repertoires across cervical HPV16 outcomes. Cases were matched to controls by age within five years and by the year the sample was collected. Median age was 34 years in cases versus over 37 in controls, and baseline characteristics did not differ significantly. The parent cohort enrolled 10,000 or so women aged 18 or older in Guanacaste, Costa Rica, during about 1993 to 1994 and followed them for six to eight years. Five blinded duplicates per group were added as quality controls, giving 60 or so samples: around 50 participants and 10 replicates.

General findings and caveats noted by the study authors: Whether associations preceded infection or resulted from infection could not be shown with the cross-sectional design, and effector/memory subsets and HPV-specific T cells were not isolated. CIN3+ cases had significantly higher TCR repertoire richness than controls across sequencing depths, but evenness did not differ between the groups. Because the number of T cells in each sample was unknown, differences in richness could reflect differing T-cell content rather than repertoire biology. Cases were distinguished from controls with an estimated AUC of roughly 0.81 by random forest classifiers combining richness and V gene abundances. Cases had lower TRBV6-7 relative abundance than controls (about 0.1% versus 0.15%; Bonferroni P = 0.0008).

Every participant had a single incident cervical HPV16 infection, and prevalent HPV16 infections were excluded. Cervical HPV DNA was detected by MY09/MY11 PCR and genotyped by dot-blot hybridization. Roughly 15 mL of heparinized blood was centrifuged, after which the buffy coat was aliquoted, frozen at -30 degrees C, and then stored at -80 degrees C. Genomic DNA was extracted from buffy coat specimens using QIAGEN kits. The V gene is TRBV20-1 and the J gene is TRBJ2-5; the best D guess is TRBD1, with 5 bases matching. Sequencing was performed on blood buffy coat. This receptor was identified in a woman between 18 and 70 years old with a cervical HPV16 infection that either progressed to CIN3+ or cleared (not recorded which). CDR3 reads: CSARDQGFQETQYF. The part of the CDR3 DNA that was read is TGCAGTGCTAGAGATCAGGGCTTTCAAGAGACC.